This T cell receptor (beta chain) came from a study of cytomegalovirus exposure and HLA in healthy donors. The germline V gene encodes CDR1 MNHEY and CDR2 SMNVEV (reference sequence). The J segment lost 0 bases and the V segment lost 6 bases, leaving 4 bases of the junction unmatched. The CDR3 consists of 14 residues. It was with 60 Vbeta and 13 Jbeta primers that the PCR ran. The repertoire was sequenced with immunoSEQ multiplex PCR; TCRdb's copy has only in-frame clones and lacks some. There are about 100,000 clones in the sample; 76% occur only once, and 4% lies in the top ten. The sequenced sample was PBMCs. The clonotype was recovered from a woman between 45 and 65 years old in good health and CMV-seropositive. This chain uses TRBV27 with TRBJ1-1, with TRBD1 matching 7 bases. The DNA for the CDR3 is TGTGCCAGCAGCCAAGGGGGCTTGAACACTGAAGCTTTCTTT. It specifies CASSQGGLNTEAFF.